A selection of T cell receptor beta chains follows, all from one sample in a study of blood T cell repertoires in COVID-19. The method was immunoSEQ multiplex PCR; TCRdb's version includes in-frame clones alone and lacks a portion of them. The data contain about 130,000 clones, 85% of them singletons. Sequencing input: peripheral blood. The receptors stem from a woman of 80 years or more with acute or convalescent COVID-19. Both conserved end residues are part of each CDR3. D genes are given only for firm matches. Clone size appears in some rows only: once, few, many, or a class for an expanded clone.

CDR3 protein: CASSIIAGSSGNTIYF
CDR3 DNA: TGTGCCAGTAGTATAATAGCCGGGAGCTCTGGAAACACCATATATTTT
J gene: TRBJ1-3
V gene: TRBV19
clone size: -
D gene: -

CDR3 protein: CASSLGRTDTQYF
CDR3 DNA: TGTGCCAGCAGCTTAGGGCGCACAGATACGCAGTATTTT
J gene: TRBJ2-3
V gene: TRBV7-2
clone size: -
D gene: -

CDR3 protein: CASSPRQGGYGYTF
CDR3 DNA: TGCGCCAGCAGCCCGAGACAGGGGGGCTATGGCTACACCTTC
J gene: TRBJ1-2
V gene: TRBV5-1
clone size: -
D gene: TRBD1

CDR3 protein: CASSEGGTAYSGNTIYF
CDR3 DNA: TGTGCCAGCAGCGAGGGGGGGACGGCCTACTCTGGAAACACCATATATTTT
J gene: TRBJ1-3
V gene: TRBV9
clone size: -
D gene: -

CDR3 protein: CASSPPTRAAPDTQYF
CDR3 DNA: TGTGCCAGCTCACCACCAACGAGAGCGGCCCCAGATACGCAGTATTTT
J gene: TRBJ2-3
V gene: TRBV18
clone size: -
D gene: -

CDR3 protein: CASSLPGRQRRAYGYTF
CDR3 DNA: TGTGCCAGCAGCCTACCAGGGCGACAGAGAAGGGCCTATGGCTACACCTTC
J gene: TRBJ1-2
V gene: TRBV7-9
clone size: -
D gene: -

CDR3 protein: CASSLAFGVETQYF
CDR3 DNA: TGCGCCAGCAGCTTGGCTTTCGGGGTAGAGACCCAGTACTTC
J gene: TRBJ2-5
V gene: TRBV5-1
clone size: -
D gene: -

CDR3 protein: CASSQAGTGANVLTF
CDR3 DNA: TGCGCCAGCAGCCAAGCAGGGACTGGGGCCAACGTCCTGACTTTC
J gene: TRBJ2-6
V gene: TRBV4-3
clone size: -
D gene: -

CDR3 protein: CASSNGGGYTF
CDR3 DNA: TGTGCCAGCTCTAACGGGGGAGGCTACACCTTC
J gene: TRBJ1-2
V gene: TRBV2
clone size: -
D gene: -

CDR3 protein: CASSQDSVGGYGYTF
CDR3 DNA: TGTGCCAGCAGCCAAGATTCCGTTGGAGGCTATGGCTACACCTTC
J gene: TRBJ1-2
V gene: TRBV4-2
clone size: -
D gene: -

CDR3 protein: CASSFPGDQPQHF
CDR3 DNA: TGTGCCAGCAGTTTCCCGGGGGATCAGCCCCAGCATTTT
J gene: TRBJ1-5
V gene: TRBV12-3/TRBV12-4
clone size: -
D gene: -

CDR3 protein: CASSLAAVNEKLFF
CDR3 DNA: TGCGCCAGCAGCTTGGCAGCGGTTAATGAAAAACTGTTTTTT
J gene: TRBJ1-4
V gene: TRBV5-1
clone size: -
D gene: -

CDR3 protein: CASSLEGADNEQFF
CDR3 DNA: TGTGCCAGCAGTTTAGAGGGGGCAGACAATGAGCAGTTCTTC
J gene: TRBJ2-1
V gene: TRBV27
clone size: -
D gene: TRBD1

CDR3 protein: CASSPLRGSYNEQFF
CDR3 DNA: TGTGCCAGCTCACCGCTTCGGGGCTCCTACAATGAGCAGTTCTTC
J gene: TRBJ2-1
V gene: TRBV18
clone size: -
D gene: -

CDR3 protein: CASSEGGVWNSPLHF
CDR3 DNA: TGTGCCAGCAGTGAGGGGGGGGTATGGAATTCACCCCTCCACTTT
J gene: TRBJ1-6
V gene: TRBV6-1
clone size: -
D gene: -

CDR3 protein: CASSLAHWRMENTEAFF
CDR3 DNA: TGTGCCAGCAGCTTAGCGCATTGGCGGATGGAGAACACTGAAGCTTTCTTT
J gene: TRBJ1-1
V gene: TRBV7-2
clone size: -
D gene: -

CDR3 protein: CASLGGAHTGELFF
CDR3 DNA: TGTGCCAGCTTGGGGGGGGCTCACACCGGGGAGCTGTTTTTT
J gene: TRBJ2-2
V gene: TRBV28
clone size: -
D gene: -

CDR3 protein: CASRRTGLNTEAFF
CDR3 DNA: TGTGCCAGTAGAAGGACAGGGTTGAACACTGAAGCTTTCTTT
J gene: TRBJ1-1
V gene: TRBV19
clone size: -
D gene: TRBD1

CDR3 protein: CASSQFPGRRQFF
CDR3 DNA: TGTGCCAGCAGCCAATTCCCCGGCAGGCGCCAGTTCTTC
J gene: TRBJ2-1
V gene: TRBV3-1/TRBV3-2
clone size: once
D gene: -

CDR3 protein: CASSPTPEGSPLHF
CDR3 DNA: TGTGCCAGCTCACCGACCCCGGAGGGTTCACCCCTCCACTTT
J gene: TRBJ1-6
V gene: TRBV18
clone size: -
D gene: -

CDR3 protein: CASSTGVPSTEAFF
CDR3 DNA: TGTGCCAGTAGTACGGGTGTTCCTAGCACTGAAGCTTTCTTT
J gene: TRBJ1-1
V gene: TRBV19
clone size: once
D gene: -

CDR3 protein: CASSNDRLGQPQHF
CDR3 DNA: TGTGCCAGCAGCAACGACAGGCTCGGACAGCCCCAGCATTTT
J gene: TRBJ1-5
V gene: TRBV2
clone size: -
D gene: -

CDR3 protein: CASRGLAGTNEQFF
CDR3 DNA: TGTGCCAGCAGAGGACTAGCGGGGACCAATGAGCAGTTCTTC
J gene: TRBJ2-1
V gene: TRBV2
clone size: -
D gene: TRBD2

CDR3 protein: CASSFYGGEAFF
CDR3 DNA: TGTGCCAGCAGCTTTTATGGAGGTGAAGCTTTCTTT
J gene: TRBJ1-1
V gene: TRBV7-2
clone size: -
D gene: -

CDR3 protein: CASTQGAWTGELFF
CDR3 DNA: TGTGCCAGCACTCAGGGGGCCTGGACCGGGGAGCTGTTTTTT
J gene: TRBJ2-2
V gene: TRBV2
clone size: -
D gene: TRBD1

CDR3 protein: CASSFRGFYGYTF
CDR3 DNA: TGTGCCAGCAGTTTCCGAGGGTTCTATGGCTACACCTTC
J gene: TRBJ1-2
V gene: TRBV6-2/TRBV6-3
clone size: -
D gene: -

CDR3 protein: CASRDTSGGWREQFF
CDR3 DNA: TGCGCCAGCAGGGATACTAGCGGGGGTTGGAGAGAGCAGTTCTTC
J gene: TRBJ2-1
V gene: TRBV10-2
clone size: -
D gene: TRBD2

CDR3 protein: CASSYADRGESALHF
CDR3 DNA: TGTGCCAGCAGTTATGCCGACAGGGGCGAGTCGGCCCTCCACTTT
J gene: TRBJ1-6
V gene: TRBV6-5
clone size: -
D gene: TRBD1

CDR3 protein: CASSPSQGSTGYTF
CDR3 DNA: TGTGCCAGCAGCCCCTCACAGGGCAGTACTGGCTACACCTTC
J gene: TRBJ1-2
V gene: TRBV3-1/TRBV3-2
clone size: once
D gene: -

CDR3 protein: CATSDTTSGGSEETQYF
CDR3 DNA: TGTGCCACCAGTGATACTACTAGCGGGGGGTCGGAAGAGACCCAGTACTTC
J gene: TRBJ2-5
V gene: TRBV24-1
clone size: -
D gene: TRBD2

CDR3 protein: CATSTAGGAGQPQHF
CDR3 DNA: TGTGCCACCAGCACCGCAGGGGGCGCAGGGCAGCCCCAGCATTTT
J gene: TRBJ1-5
V gene: TRBV15
clone size: many
D gene: TRBD1

CDR3 protein: CASSEPGYNSPLHF
CDR3 DNA: TGTGCCAGCAGTGAACCAGGGTATAATTCACCCCTCCACTTT
J gene: TRBJ1-6
V gene: TRBV6-1
clone size: -
D gene: -

CDR3 protein: CASSREMNTEAFF
CDR3 DNA: TGTGCCAGCAGTAGAGAGATGAACACTGAAGCTTTCTTT
J gene: TRBJ1-1
V gene: TRBV12-3/TRBV12-4
clone size: -
D gene: -

CDR3 protein: CASSPGSGGLLFF
CDR3 DNA: TGTGCCAGTAGTCCCGGGAGCGGTGGTCTGCTGTTTTTT
J gene: TRBJ1-4
V gene: TRBV19
clone size: -
D gene: -

CDR3 protein: CASSPSGGLETQYF
CDR3 DNA: TGTGCCAGCAGCCCCAGCGGGGGGTTAGAGACCCAGTACTTC
J gene: TRBJ2-5
V gene: TRBV3-1/TRBV3-2
clone size: once
D gene: TRBD2

CDR3 protein: CASSRRQENSPLHF
CDR3 DNA: TGTGCCAGCAGTCGAAGACAAGAGAATTCACCCCTCCACTTT
J gene: TRBJ1-6
V gene: TRBV6-2/TRBV6-3
clone size: -
D gene: -

CDR3 protein: CASSVDEGRVRTGKDTQYF
CDR3 DNA: TGTGCCAGCAGCGTAGACGAAGGAAGGGTGAGAACAGGGAAAGATACGCAGTATTTT
J gene: TRBJ2-3
V gene: TRBV9
clone size: -
D gene: -

CDR3 protein: CASSPLTGVYSGNTIYF
CDR3 DNA: TGTGCCAGCTCACCGCTTACCGGGGTCTACTCTGGAAACACCATATATTTT
J gene: TRBJ1-3
V gene: TRBV18
clone size: once
D gene: -

CDR3 protein: CATRGISEKLFF
CDR3 DNA: TGTGCTACTAGGGGGATTTCTGAAAAACTGTTTTTT
J gene: TRBJ1-4
V gene: TRBV19
clone size: -
D gene: -

CDR3 protein: CASSSLGQGTDTQYF
CDR3 DNA: TGTGCCAGCAGCTCCCTTGGACAGGGGACAGATACGCAGTATTTT
J gene: TRBJ2-3
V gene: TRBV6-5
clone size: -
D gene: TRBD1

CDR3 protein: CASSLDRQGGYGYTF
CDR3 DNA: TGTGCCAGCAGCTTAGATCGCCAGGGTGGGTATGGCTACACCTTC
J gene: TRBJ1-2
V gene: TRBV7-9
clone size: -
D gene: -

CDR3 protein: CASSPLMGRVGTEAFF
CDR3 DNA: TGTGCCAGCTCACCACTCATGGGCAGGGTTGGCACTGAAGCTTTCTTT
J gene: TRBJ1-1
V gene: TRBV18
clone size: -
D gene: -

CDR3 protein: CASSGTGSGSPLHF
CDR3 DNA: TGTGCCAGCAGCGGTACAGGTAGTGGTTCACCCCTCCACTTT
J gene: TRBJ1-6
V gene: TRBV2
clone size: -
D gene: -

CDR3 protein: CASSVQGATKLFF
CDR3 DNA: TGTGCCAGCAGCGTACAGGGGGCCACAAAACTGTTTTTT
J gene: TRBJ1-4
V gene: TRBV12-3/TRBV12-4
clone size: -
D gene: TRBD1

CDR3 protein: CASQGDGNTEAFF
CDR3 DNA: TGTGCCAGCCAGGGGGACGGGAACACTGAAGCTTTCTTT
J gene: TRBJ1-1
V gene: TRBV18
clone size: -
D gene: TRBD1

CDR3 protein: CASSFRSSPEAFF
CDR3 DNA: TGTGCCAGCAGCTTTAGGAGCTCCCCCGAAGCTTTCTTT
J gene: TRBJ1-1
V gene: TRBV7-8
clone size: -
D gene: -

CDR3 protein: CATSDPGQGANYGYTF
CDR3 DNA: TGTGCCACCAGTGACCCCGGACAGGGAGCTAACTATGGCTACACCTTC
J gene: TRBJ1-2
V gene: TRBV24-1
clone size: -
D gene: TRBD1

CDR3 protein: CASSMGRVGTEAFF
CDR3 DNA: TGTGCCAGTAGTATGGGCAGGGTAGGCACTGAAGCTTTCTTT
J gene: TRBJ1-1
V gene: TRBV19
clone size: -
D gene: -

CDR3 protein: CASSFDRGSTEAFF
CDR3 DNA: TGTGCCAGCAGCTTTGACCGCGGCAGCACTGAAGCTTTCTTT
J gene: TRBJ1-1
V gene: TRBV7-3
clone size: few
D gene: -

CDR3 protein: CASSLAGQGGDEQFF
CDR3 DNA: TGTGCCAGCAGCTTGGCCGGACAGGGCGGAGATGAGCAGTTCTTC
J gene: TRBJ2-1
V gene: TRBV11-1
clone size: -
D gene: TRBD1

CDR3 protein: CASSEAQGSTYGYTF
CDR3 DNA: TGTGCCAGCAGTGAAGCCCAGGGGTCGACCTATGGCTACACCTTC
J gene: TRBJ1-2
V gene: TRBV6-1
clone size: -
D gene: -

CDR3 protein: CASSPVGGRFKRTEAFF
CDR3 DNA: TGTGCCAGCTCACCGGTTGGCGGGCGCTTTAAAAGGACTGAAGCTTTCTTT
J gene: TRBJ1-1
V gene: TRBV18
clone size: -
D gene: -

CDR3 protein: CASSRTGLYTNEKLFF
CDR3 DNA: TGCGCCAGCAGCCGGACAGGCCTGTACACTAATGAAAAACTGTTTTTT
J gene: TRBJ1-4
V gene: TRBV5-1
clone size: -
D gene: TRBD1